This T cell receptor (beta chain) stems from a study of CD8 T cells in ankylosing spondylitis. This clonotype turned up a few times. The antigen is undetermined. Whole-study findings and limits: Characteristic of ankylosing spondylitis blood, it appeared, was a TCR beta motif comprising several highly homologous variants.

Making the TCR beta libraries involved quantitative 5'-RACE with molecular barcodes. From the 5' RACE reads, TCRdb called clonotypes with MiXCR, one entry per CDR3 protein. The sample includes some 840,000 distinct CDR3 sequences, 12% seen only once; the top ten take about 0.5%. V lost 6 bases, J lost 3 bases, and 12 bases stayed unmatched. Germline CDR1 reads DFQATT; CDR2 reads SNEGSKA (reference sequence). This CDR3 is built from 15 residues. The J gene is TRBJ2-3, the V gene TRBV20-1; TRBD2 matches at 7 bases. Sequences were obtained from blood, either unsorted or a sorted T cell fraction (not recorded which). The receptor was isolated from a male donor with ankylosing spondylitis. DNA of the CDR3: TGCAGTGCCAGTCCCCGGCGGGAGAGGACAGATACGCAGTATTTT. Translated, it gives CSASPRRERTDTQYF.